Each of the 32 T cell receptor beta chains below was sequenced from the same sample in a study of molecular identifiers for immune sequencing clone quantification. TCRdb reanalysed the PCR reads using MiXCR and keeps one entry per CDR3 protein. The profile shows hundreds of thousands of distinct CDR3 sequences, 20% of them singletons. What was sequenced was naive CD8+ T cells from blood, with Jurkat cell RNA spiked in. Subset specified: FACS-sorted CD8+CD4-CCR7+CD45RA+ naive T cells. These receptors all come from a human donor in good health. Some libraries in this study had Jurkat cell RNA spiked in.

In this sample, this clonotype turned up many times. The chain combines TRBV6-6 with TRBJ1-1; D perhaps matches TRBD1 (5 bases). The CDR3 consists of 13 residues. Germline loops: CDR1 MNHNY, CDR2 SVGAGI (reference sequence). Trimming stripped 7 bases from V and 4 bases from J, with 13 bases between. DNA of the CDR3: TGTGCCAGCACCATACCCACAGGCACTGAAGCTTTCTTT. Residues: CASTIPTGTEAFF.

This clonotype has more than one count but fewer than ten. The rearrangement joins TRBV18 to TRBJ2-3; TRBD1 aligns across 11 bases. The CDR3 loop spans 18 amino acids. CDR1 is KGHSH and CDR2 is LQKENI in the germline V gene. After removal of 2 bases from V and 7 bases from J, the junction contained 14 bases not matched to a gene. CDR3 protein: CASSPWAAGQGELNTQYF. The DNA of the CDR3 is TGTGCCAGCTCACCATGGGCCGCGGGACAGGGGGAACTAAATACGCAGTATTTT.

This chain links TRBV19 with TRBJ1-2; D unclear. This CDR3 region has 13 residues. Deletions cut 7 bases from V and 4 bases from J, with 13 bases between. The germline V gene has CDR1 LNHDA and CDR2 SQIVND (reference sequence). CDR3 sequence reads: CASTRGLPYGYTF. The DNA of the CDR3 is TGTGCCAGTACCAGAGGGCTCCCCTATGGCTACACCTTC. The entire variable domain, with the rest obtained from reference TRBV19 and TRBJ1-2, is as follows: DGGITQSPKYLFRKEGQNVTLSCEQNLNHDAMYWYRQDPGQGLRLIYYSQIVNDFQKGDIAEGYSVSREKKESFPLTVTSAQKNPTAFYLCASTRGLPYGYTFGSGTRLTVV.

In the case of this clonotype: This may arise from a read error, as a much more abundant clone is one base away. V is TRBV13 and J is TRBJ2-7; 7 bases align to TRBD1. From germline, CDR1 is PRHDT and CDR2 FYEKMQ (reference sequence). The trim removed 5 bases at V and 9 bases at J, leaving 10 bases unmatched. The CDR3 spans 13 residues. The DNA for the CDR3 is TGTGCCAGCAGCCCAAGACAGGGCCTGGTGCAGTACTTC. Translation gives CASSPRQGLVQYF.

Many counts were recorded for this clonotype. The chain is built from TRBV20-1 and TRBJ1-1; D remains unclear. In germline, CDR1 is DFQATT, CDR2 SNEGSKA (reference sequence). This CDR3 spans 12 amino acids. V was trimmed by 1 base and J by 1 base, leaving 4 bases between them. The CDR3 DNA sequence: TGCAGTGCTAGAGGAAAGAACACTGAAGCTTTCTTT. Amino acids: CSARGKNTEAFF.

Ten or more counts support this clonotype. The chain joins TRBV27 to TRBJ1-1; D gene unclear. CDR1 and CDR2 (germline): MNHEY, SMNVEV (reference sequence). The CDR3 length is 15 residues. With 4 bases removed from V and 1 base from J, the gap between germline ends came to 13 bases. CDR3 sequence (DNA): TGTGCCAGCAGTTCCCAACAGACCGGGAACACTGAAGCTTTCTTT. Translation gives CASSSQQTGNTEAFF.

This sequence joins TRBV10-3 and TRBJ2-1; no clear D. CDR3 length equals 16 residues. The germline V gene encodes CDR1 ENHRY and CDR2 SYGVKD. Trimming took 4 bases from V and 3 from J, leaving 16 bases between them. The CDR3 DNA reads TGTGCCATCAGTGTTTCCGTAAGCTTACTCTACAATGAGCAGTTCTTC. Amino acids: CAISVSVSLLYNEQFF.

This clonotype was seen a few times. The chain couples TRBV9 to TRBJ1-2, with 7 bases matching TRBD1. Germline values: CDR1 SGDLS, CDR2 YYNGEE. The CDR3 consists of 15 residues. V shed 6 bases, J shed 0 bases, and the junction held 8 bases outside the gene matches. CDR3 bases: TGTGCCAGCACCGAAACAGGGGACTCTAACTATGGCTACACCTTC. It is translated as CASTETGDSNYGYTF.

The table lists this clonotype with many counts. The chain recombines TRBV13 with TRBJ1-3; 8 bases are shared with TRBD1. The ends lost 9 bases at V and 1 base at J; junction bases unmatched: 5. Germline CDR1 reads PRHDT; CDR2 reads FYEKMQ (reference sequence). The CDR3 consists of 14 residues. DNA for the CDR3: TGTGCCAGTACGGACAGGGCATCTGGAAACACCATATATTTT. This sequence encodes CASTDRASGNTIYF.

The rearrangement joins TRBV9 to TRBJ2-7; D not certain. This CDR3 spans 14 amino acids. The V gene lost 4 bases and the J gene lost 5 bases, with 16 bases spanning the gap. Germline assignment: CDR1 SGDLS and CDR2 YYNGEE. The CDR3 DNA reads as TGTGCCAGCAGCCCCCCGTTGGGCGTCGACGAGCAGTACTTC. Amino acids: CASSPPLGVDEQYF.

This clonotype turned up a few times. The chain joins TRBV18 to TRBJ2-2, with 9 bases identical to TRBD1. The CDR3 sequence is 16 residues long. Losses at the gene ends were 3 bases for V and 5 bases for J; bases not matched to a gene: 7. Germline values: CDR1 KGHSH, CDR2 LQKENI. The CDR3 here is CASSPPGTGRTGELFF. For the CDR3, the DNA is TGTGCCAGCTCACCCCCTGGGACAGGGCGGACCGGGGAGCTGTTTTTT.

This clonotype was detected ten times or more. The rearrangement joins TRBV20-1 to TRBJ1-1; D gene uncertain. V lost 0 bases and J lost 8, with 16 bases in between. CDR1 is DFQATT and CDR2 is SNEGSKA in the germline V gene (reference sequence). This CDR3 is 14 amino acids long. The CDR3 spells CSARELGSPGEAFF. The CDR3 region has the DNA TGCAGTGCTAGAGAGCTGGGGTCCCCTGGGGAAGCTTTCTTT.

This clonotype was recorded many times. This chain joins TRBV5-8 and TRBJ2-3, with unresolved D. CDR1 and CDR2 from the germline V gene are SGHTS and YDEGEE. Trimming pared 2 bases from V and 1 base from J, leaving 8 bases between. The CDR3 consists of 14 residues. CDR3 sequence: CASSFESRTDTQYF. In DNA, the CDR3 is TGTGCCAGCAGCTTCGAGAGCCGCACAGATACGCAGTATTTT.

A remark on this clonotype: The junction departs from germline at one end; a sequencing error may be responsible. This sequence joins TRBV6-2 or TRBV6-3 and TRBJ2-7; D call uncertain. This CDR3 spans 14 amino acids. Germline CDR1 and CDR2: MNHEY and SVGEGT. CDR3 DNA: TGTGCCAGCAGTTTCCCACAGAGCTCCTGCGAGCAGTACTTC. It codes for CASSFPQSSCEQYF.

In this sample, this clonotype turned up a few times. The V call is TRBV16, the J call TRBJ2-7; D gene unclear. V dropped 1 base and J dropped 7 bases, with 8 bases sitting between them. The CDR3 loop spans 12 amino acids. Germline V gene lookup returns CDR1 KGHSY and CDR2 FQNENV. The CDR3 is CASSQFPQEQYF. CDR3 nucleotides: TGTGCCAGCAGCCAATTCCCACAGGAGCAGTACTTC.

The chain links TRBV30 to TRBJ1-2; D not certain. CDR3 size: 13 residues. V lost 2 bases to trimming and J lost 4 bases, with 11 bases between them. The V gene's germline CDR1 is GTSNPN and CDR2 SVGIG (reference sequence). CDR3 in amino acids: CAWSLPLVYGYTF. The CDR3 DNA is TGTGCCTGGAGTCTTCCGTTGGTCTATGGCTACACCTTC.

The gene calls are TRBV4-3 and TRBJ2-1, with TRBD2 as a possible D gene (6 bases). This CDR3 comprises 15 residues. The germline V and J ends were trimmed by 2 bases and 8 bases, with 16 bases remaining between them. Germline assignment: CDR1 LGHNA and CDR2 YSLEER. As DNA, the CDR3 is TGCGCCAGCAGCCAACAGACACTCAGCGGGCATGAGCAGTTCTTC. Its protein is CASSQQTLSGHEQFF.

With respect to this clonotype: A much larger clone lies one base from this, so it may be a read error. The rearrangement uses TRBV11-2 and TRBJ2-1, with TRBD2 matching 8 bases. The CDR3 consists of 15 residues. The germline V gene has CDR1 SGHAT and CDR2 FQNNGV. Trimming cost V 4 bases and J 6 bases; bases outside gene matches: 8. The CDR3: CASSSLTSEANEQFF. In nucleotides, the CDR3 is TGTGCCAGCAGCTCCCTGACTAGCGAGGCCAATGAGCAGTTCTTC.

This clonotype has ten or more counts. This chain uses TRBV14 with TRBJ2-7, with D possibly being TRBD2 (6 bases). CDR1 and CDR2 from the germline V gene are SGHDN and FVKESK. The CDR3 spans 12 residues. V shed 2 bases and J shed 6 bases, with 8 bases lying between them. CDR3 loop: CASSQPGSEQYF. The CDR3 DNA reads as TGTGCCAGCAGCCAACCCGGGAGCGAGCAGTACTTC.

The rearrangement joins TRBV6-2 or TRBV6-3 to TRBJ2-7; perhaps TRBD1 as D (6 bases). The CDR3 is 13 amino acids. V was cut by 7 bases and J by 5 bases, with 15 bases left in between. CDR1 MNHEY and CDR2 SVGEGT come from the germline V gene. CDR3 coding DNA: TGTGCCAGCACTGACAGACAGGTCCACGAGCAGTACTTC. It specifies CASTDRQVHEQYF.

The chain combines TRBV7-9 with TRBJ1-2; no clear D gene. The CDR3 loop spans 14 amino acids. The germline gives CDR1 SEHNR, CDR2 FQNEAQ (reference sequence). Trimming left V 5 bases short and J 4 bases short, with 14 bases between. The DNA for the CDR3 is TGTGCCAGCAGCCCTAGACACTGGGGCTATGGCTACACCTTC. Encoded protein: CASSPRHWGYGYTF.

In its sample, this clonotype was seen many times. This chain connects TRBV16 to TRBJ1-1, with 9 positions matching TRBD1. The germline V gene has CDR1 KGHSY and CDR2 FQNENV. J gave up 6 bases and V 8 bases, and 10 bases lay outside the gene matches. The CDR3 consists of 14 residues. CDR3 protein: CASVPGQGPPEAFF. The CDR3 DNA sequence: TGTGCCAGCGTACCGGGACAGGGCCCCCCTGAAGCTTTCTTT.

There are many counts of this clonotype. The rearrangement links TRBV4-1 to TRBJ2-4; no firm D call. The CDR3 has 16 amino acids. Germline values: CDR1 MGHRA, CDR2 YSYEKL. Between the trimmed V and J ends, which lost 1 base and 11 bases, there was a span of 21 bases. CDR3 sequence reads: CASSQAASDLPVVQYF. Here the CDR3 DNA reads TGCGCCAGCAGCCAAGCCGCATCTGATCTGCCGGTTGTTCAGTACTTC.

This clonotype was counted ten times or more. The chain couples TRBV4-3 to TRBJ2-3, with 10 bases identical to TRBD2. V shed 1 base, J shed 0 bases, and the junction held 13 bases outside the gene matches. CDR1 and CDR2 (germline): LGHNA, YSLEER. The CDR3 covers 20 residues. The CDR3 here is CASSQALRLAGGTSTDTQYF. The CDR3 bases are TGCGCCAGCAGCCAAGCGTTGAGACTAGCGGGCGGAACTAGCACAGATACGCAGTATTTT.

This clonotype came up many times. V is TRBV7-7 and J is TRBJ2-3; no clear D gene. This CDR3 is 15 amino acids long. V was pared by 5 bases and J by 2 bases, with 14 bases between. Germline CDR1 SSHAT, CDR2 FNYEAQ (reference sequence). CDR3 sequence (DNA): TGTGCCAGCAGCCCGTCCTTGACCTTCACAGATACGCAGTATTTT. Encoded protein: CASSPSLTFTDTQYF. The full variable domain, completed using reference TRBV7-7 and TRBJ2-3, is GAGVSQSPRYKVTKRGQDVTLRCDPISSHATLYWYQQALGQGPEFLTYFNYEAQPDKSGLPSDRFSAERPEGSISTLTIQRTEQRDSAMYRCASSPSLTFTDTQYFGPGTRLTVL.

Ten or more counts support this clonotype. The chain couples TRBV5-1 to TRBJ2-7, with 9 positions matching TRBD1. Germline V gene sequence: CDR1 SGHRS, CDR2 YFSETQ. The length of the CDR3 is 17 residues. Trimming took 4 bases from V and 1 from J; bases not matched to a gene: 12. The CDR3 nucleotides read TGCGCCAGCAGCCCAATAAACTCTGGGACAGGGTCCTACGAGCAGTACTTC. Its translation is CASSPINSGTGSYEQYF.

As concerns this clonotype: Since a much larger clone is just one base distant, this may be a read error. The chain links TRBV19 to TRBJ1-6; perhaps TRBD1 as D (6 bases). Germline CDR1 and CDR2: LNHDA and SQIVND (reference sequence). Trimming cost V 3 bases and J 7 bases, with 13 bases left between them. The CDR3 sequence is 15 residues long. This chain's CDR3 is CASSIDRDKNSPLHF. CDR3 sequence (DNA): TGTGCCAGTAGTATTGATCGGGACAAGAATTCACCCCTCCACTTT.

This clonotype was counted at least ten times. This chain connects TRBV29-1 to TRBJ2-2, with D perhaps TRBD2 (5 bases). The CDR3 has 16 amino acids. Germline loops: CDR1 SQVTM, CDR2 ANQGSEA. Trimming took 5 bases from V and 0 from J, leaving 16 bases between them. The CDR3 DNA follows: TGCAGCGTTTCTCGGGATGTAGACGCGAACACCGGGGAGCTGTTTTTT. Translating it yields CSVSRDVDANTGELFF.

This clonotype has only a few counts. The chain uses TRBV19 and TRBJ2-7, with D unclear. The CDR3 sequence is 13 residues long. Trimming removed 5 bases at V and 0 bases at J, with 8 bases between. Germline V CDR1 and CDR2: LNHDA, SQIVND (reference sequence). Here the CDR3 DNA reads TGTGCCAGTAGTGAGTATATCTCCTACGAGCAGTACTTC. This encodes CASSEYISYEQYF.

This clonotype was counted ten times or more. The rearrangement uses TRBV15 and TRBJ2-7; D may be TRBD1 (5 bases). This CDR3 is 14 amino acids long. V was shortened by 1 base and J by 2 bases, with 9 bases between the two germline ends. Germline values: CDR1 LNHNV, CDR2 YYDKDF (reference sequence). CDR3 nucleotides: TGTGCCACCAGCAGAGGACAGCTAACCTACGAGCAGTACTTC. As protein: CATSRGQLTYEQYF.

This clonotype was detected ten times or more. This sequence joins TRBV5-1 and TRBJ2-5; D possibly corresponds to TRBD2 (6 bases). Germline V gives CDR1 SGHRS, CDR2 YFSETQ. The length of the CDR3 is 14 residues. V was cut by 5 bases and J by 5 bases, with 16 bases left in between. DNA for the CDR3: TGCGCCAGCAGGCGGGACCTAGCAGACGAGACCCAGTACTTC. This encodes CASRRDLADETQYF.

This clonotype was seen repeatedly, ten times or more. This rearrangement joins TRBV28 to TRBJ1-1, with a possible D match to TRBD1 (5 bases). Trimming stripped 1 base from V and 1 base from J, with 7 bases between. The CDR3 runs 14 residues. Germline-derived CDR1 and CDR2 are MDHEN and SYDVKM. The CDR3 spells CASSLYGGNTEAFF. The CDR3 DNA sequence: TGTGCCAGCAGTTTATATGGGGGGAACACTGAAGCTTTCTTT.